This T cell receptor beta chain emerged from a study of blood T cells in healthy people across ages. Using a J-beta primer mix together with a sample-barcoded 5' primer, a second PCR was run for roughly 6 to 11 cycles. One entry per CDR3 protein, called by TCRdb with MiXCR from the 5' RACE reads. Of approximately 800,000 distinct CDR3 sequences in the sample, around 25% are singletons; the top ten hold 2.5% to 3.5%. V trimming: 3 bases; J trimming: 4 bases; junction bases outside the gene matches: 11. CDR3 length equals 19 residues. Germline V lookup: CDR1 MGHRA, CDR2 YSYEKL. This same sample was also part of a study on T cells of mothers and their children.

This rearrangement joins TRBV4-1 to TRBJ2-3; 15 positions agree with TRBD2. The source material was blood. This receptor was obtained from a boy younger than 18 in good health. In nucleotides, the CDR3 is TGCGCCAGCAGCCAGGCCTCCGGGACTAGCGGGGGGAAGTCAGATACGCAGTATTTT. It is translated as CASSQASGTSGGKSDTQYF.